The 21 T cell receptor beta chains given below trace back to one sample, sequenced in a study of blood T cell repertoires in COVID-19. Only in-frame clones appear in the TCRdb table, and some are missing; sequencing was by immunoSEQ multiplex PCR. The sample has about 90,000 clones; approximately 90% are singletons. The specimen sequenced was peripheral blood. All receptors come from a human donor with active COVID-19. The donor label of this sample is uncertain.

Here the CDR3 reads CASSYFAGGADTQYF. DNA of the CDR3: TGTGCCAGCAGTTATTTTGCGGGGGGGGCAGATACGCAGTATTTT. The chain joins TRBV28 to TRBJ2-3, with 9 bases fitting TRBD2. Looked up from germline, CDR1 is MDHEN and CDR2 is SYDVKM. The CDR3 covers 15 residues. The V segment lost 4 bases and the J segment 4 bases; nucleotides outside the gene matches: 6.

This clone was seen just once. This chain connects TRBV29-1 to TRBJ1-3; 7 nucleotides line up with TRBD1. There are 12 residues in the CDR3. With 7 bases clipped from V and 7 bases from J, the junction kept 7 bases outside the gene matches. Germline V gives CDR1 SQVTM, CDR2 ANQGSEA. The CDR3 DNA sequence: TGCAGCGCCCGGGGACAGTGGAACACCATATATTTT. This codes for CSARGQWNTIYF. The entire variable domain, with the rest obtained from reference TRBV29-1 and TRBJ1-3, is as follows: SAVISQKPSRDICQRGTSLTIQCQVDSQVTMMFWYRQQPGQSLTLIATANQGSEATYESGFVIDKFPISRPNLTFSTLTVSNMSPEDSSIYLCSARGQWNTIYFGEGSWLTVV.

The V gene is TRBV9, the J gene TRBJ2-1, with D possibly TRBD1 on 6 matching bases. CDR3 size: 15 residues. V was cut by 4 bases and J by 7 bases, with 18 bases left in between. Germline CDR1 SGDLS, CDR2 YYNGEE. CDR3 sequence: CASSLPGQSGNEQFF. CDR3 sequence (DNA): TGTGCCAGCAGCTTACCGGGACAATCGGGGAATGAGCAGTTCTTC.

The V and J genes are TRBV7-6 and TRBJ1-1; D unclear. The V gene lost 8 bases and the J gene lost 0 bases, with 10 bases spanning the gap. The CDR3 is 13 amino acids. CDR1 and CDR2 (germline): SGHVS, FNYEAQ. Here the CDR3 reads CASRDSMNTEAFF. CDR3 DNA: TGTGCCAGCCGGGATTCTATGAACACTGAAGCTTTCTTT.

The chain couples TRBV7-3 to TRBJ1-5, with 8 bases aligning to TRBD1. Germline CDR1 reads SGHTA; CDR2 reads FQGTGA. Germline trimming cut 3 bases from V and 5 bases from J; bases unmatched to any gene: 0. This CDR3 has 13 residues. CDR3 sequence: CASSLTGDQPQHF. Written as DNA, the CDR3 is TGTGCCAGCAGCTTGACAGGGGATCAGCCCCAGCATTTT.

V and J are TRBV3-1 (or the pseudogene TRBV3-2) and TRBJ1-6, with TRBD1 identical over 9 bases. This CDR3 contains 14 residues. The trim removed 4 bases at V and 10 bases at J, leaving 5 bases unmatched. Germline loops: CDR1 LGHDT, CDR2 YNNKEL (reference sequence). The CDR3 DNA sequence: TGTGCCAGCAGCCTTGGGACAGGGCGCTCACCCCTCCACTTT. This translates into CASSLGTGRSPLHF.

The chain uses TRBV6-5 and TRBJ2-7, with TRBD2 matching over 12 bases. From germline, CDR1 is MNHEY and CDR2 SVGAGI. With V trimmed by 6 bases and J by 0 bases, 3 bases remained unmatched. This CDR3 is built from 15 residues. CDR3: CASSETSGSSYEQYF. CDR3 DNA sequence: TGTGCCAGCAGCGAGACTAGCGGGAGCTCCTACGAGCAGTACTTC.

This clone was observed once. This chain links TRBV27 with TRBJ2-2; possibly TRBD2 for D (7 bases). Germline-derived CDR1 and CDR2 are MNHEY and SMNVEV (reference sequence). This CDR3 comprises 17 residues. V was clipped by 3 bases and J by 6 bases, with 20 bases between them. The CDR3 protein is CASSFPDPTGRAGELFF. The DNA of the CDR3 is TGTGCCAGCAGTTTCCCCGATCCAACAGGGAGGGCCGGGGAGCTGTTTTTT.

The chain links TRBV2 to TRBJ2-5, with TRBD2 matching over 7 bases. Germline V gene sequence: CDR1 SNHLY, CDR2 FYNNEI. The CDR3 contains 14 residues. CDR3 in amino acids: CAGGVADLHETQYF. CDR3 DNA: TGTGCGGGAGGGGTAGCGGACCTCCACGAGACCCAGTACTTC.

The V and J genes are TRBV4-1 and TRBJ1-2, with TRBD1 matching over 9 bases. The germline V gene encodes CDR1 MGHRA and CDR2 YSYEKL. CDR3 length: 16 amino acids. J was trimmed by 4 bases and V by 2 bases; bases with no gene match: 8. CDR3 bases: TGCGCCAGCAGCCAATTGATAGGACAGGGGAGCTATGGCTACACCTTC. It encodes CASSQLIGQGSYGYTF.

The genes are TRBV5-1 and TRBJ2-7; 12 bases agree with TRBD1. V shed 4 bases, J shed 4 bases, and the junction held 6 bases outside the gene matches. Germline V gene sequence: CDR1 SGHRS, CDR2 YFSETQ. This CDR3 spans 15 amino acids. CDR3 sequence reads: CASSPPGQGAYEQYF. As DNA, the CDR3 is TGCGCCAGCAGCCCACCGGGACAGGGGGCGTACGAGCAGTACTTC.

This chain uses TRBV10-1 with TRBJ2-5; possibly TRBD1 for D (5 bases). The CDR3 spans 15 residues. The germline CDR1 and CDR2 sequences are WNHNN and SYGVQD (reference sequence). The V and J ends lost 11 bases and 1 base respectively, with 20 bases between them. CDR3 sequence (DNA): TGCGCCGCGCTAAAGGGGATCGGCCCCCAAGAGACCCAGTACTTC. It encodes CAALKGIGPQETQYF.

V gene TRBV24-1 combines with J gene TRBJ2-3; D might be TRBD2 (6 bases). This CDR3 has 16 residues. V was trimmed by 3 bases and J by 0 bases, leaving 12 bases between them. CDR1 is KGHDR, CDR2 SFDVKD, per germline. CDR3 region: CATSDVEGLSTDTQYF. CDR3 DNA sequence: TGTGCCACCAGTGATGTGGAGGGACTGAGCACAGATACGCAGTATTTT.

The chain carries TRBV14 and TRBJ2-7; no clear D. The CDR3 covers 14 residues. Germline V gene lookup returns CDR1 SGHDN and CDR2 FVKESK. The germline V and J ends were trimmed by 0 bases and 1 base, with 7 bases remaining between them. Here the CDR3 reads CASSQDSISYEQYF. CDR3 coding DNA: TGTGCCAGCAGCCAAGACAGTATATCCTACGAGCAGTACTTC.

This clone appeared once. The V call is TRBV7-9, the J call TRBJ1-2; D is unresolved. Germline assignment: CDR1 SEHNR and CDR2 FQNEAQ (reference sequence). This CDR3 contains 13 residues. V shed 3 bases and J shed 2 bases, with 7 bases lying between them. This CDR3 reads CASSFTENYGYTF. The CDR3 DNA reads as TGTGCCAGCAGCTTTACGGAGAACTATGGCTACACCTTC.

The chain employs TRBV10-3 and TRBJ2-2, with D possibly being TRBD1 (6 bases). The CDR3 length is 14 residues. CDR1 ENHRY and CDR2 SYGVKD come from the germline V gene. Trimming stripped 5 bases from V and 5 bases from J, with 12 bases between. The CDR3 DNA follows: TGTGCCATCAGTAGGGCAGGGGATACCGGGGAGCTGTTTTTT. This translates into CAISRAGDTGELFF.

The chain carries TRBV5-6 and TRBJ2-3, with a tentative D call TRBD2 (6 bases). CDR1 and CDR2 (germline): SGHDT, YYEEEE. The V gene lost 7 bases and the J gene lost 2 bases, with 11 bases spanning the gap. The CDR3 is made up of 13 amino acids. This CDR3 reads CASRRDHTDTQYF. The DNA of the CDR3 is TGTGCCAGCCGGAGGGACCACACAGATACGCAGTATTTT.

The chain joins TRBV18 to TRBJ2-1; 9 bases align to TRBD2. This CDR3 comprises 15 residues. Per the germline V gene, CDR1 is KGHSH and CDR2 is LQKENI. Germline trimming cut 4 bases from V and 4 bases from J; bases unmatched to any gene: 5. As DNA, the CDR3 is TGTGCCAGCTCACTACTTGCGGGGGGGTACAATGAGCAGTTCTTC. Its protein is CASSLLAGGYNEQFF.

The V gene is TRBV4-2, the J gene TRBJ2-2, with 9 bases aligning to TRBD2. This CDR3 region has 18 residues. Germline V CDR1 and CDR2: LGHNA, YNFKEQ. Trimming took 8 bases from V and 1 from J; bases not matched to a gene: 14. The CDR3 sequence: CASRTGVAGAENTGELFF. The CDR3 nucleotides are TGTGCCAGCCGCACGGGAGTAGCGGGGGCTGAGAACACCGGGGAGCTGTTTTTT.

This clone has more than one count but fewer than ten. The chain has TRBV4-2 and TRBJ1-5; 8 nucleotides match TRBD1. V shed 2 bases and J 2 bases; nucleotides not matched to a gene: 2. The CDR3 consists of 15 residues. CDR1 and CDR2 from the germline V gene are LGHNA and YNFKEQ. The CDR3 nucleotides read TGTGCCAGCAGCCAAACGACAGGGGGCAATCAGCCCCAGCATTTT. This translates into CASSQTTGGNQPQHF.

V usage is TRBV6-7 and J usage is TRBJ2-2; D perhaps matches TRBD1 (6 bases). TRBV6-7 is an open reading frame whose function is uncertain. Trimming stripped 9 bases from V and 0 bases from J, with 11 bases between. The CDR3 runs 14 residues. The CDR3 reads CASLDSANTGELFF. CDR3 bases: TGTGCCAGTCTGGACAGCGCGAACACCGGGGAGCTGTTTTTT.